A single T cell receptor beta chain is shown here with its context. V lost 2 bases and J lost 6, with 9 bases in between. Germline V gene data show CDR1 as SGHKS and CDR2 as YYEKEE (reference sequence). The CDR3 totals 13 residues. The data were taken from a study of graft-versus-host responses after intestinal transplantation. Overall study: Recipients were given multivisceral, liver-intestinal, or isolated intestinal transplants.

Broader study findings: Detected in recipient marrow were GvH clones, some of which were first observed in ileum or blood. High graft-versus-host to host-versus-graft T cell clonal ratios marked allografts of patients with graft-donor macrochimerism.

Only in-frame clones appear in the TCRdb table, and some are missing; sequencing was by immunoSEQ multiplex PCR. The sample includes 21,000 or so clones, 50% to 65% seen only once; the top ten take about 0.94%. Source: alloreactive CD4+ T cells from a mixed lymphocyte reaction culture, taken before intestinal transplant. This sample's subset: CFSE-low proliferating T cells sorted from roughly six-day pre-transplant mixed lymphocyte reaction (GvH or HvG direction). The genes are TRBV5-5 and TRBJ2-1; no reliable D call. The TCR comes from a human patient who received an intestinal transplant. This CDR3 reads CASSLQPSNEQFF. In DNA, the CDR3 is TGTGCCAGCAGCTTACAACCATCCAATGAGCAGTTCTTC.